These 12 T cell receptor beta chains originate from one sample sequenced in a study. TCRdb reprocessed the RT-PCR reads with MiXCR, giving one entry per CDR3 protein. Of about 680,000 distinct CDR3 sequences in the sample, over 12% were seen once. Sequencing was performed on memory CD4+ T cells from blood. The source of these receptors is a female donor in good health, serving as a healthy control.

This clonotype was counted between two and nine times. Here the CDR3 DNA reads TGTGCCACCAGGGGCGGGGGGCGAAGCACCGGGGAGCTGTTTTTT. Amino acid sequence: CATRGGGRSTGELFF. The rearrangement links TRBV15 to TRBJ2-2; 8 bases map to TRBD2. This CDR3 contains 15 residues. V lost 6 bases and J lost 4; bases outside the gene matches: 7. CDR1 is LNHNV and CDR2 is YYDKDF in the germline V gene (reference sequence). Complete variable domain (other parts from reference TRBV15 and TRBJ2-2): DAMVIQNPRYQVTQFGKPVTLSCSQTLNHNVMYWYQQKSSQAPKLLFHYYDKDFNNEADTPDNFQSRRPNTSFCFLDIRSPGLGDTAMYLCATRGGGRSTGELFFGEGSRLTVL.

This chain uses TRBV5-1 with TRBJ1-2; D perhaps matches TRBD1 (5 bases). The CDR3 totals 13 residues. V lost 0 bases and J 6 bases, leaving 9 bases between the germline ends. CDR1 SGHRS and CDR2 YFSETQ come from the germline V gene. The CDR3 DNA is TGCGCCAGCAGCTTGGAAGGGACCAATGGCTACACCTTC. Translated, it gives CASSLEGTNGYTF. Variable domain in full (rest from reference TRBV5-1 and TRBJ1-2): KAGVTQTPRYLIKTRGQQVTLSCSPISGHRSVSWYQQTPGQGLQFLFEYFSETQRNKGNFPGRFSGRQFSNSRSEMNVSTLELGDSALYLCASSLEGTNGYTFGSGTRLTVV.

The J gene is TRBJ2-7, the V gene TRBV5-5, with TRBD2 matching 9 bases. Germline trimming cut 0 bases from V and 1 base from J; bases unmatched to any gene: 5. The CDR3 extends over 16 amino acids. Germline V gene sequence: CDR1 SGHKS, CDR2 YYEKEE (reference sequence). The CDR3: CASSLGPSGASYEQYF. The DNA of the CDR3 is TGTGCCAGCAGCTTGGGTCCTAGCGGGGCGTCCTACGAGCAGTACTTC.

For this clonotype: A junction boundary mismatches the germline segment, possibly from a read error. The J gene is TRBJ2-6, the V gene TRBV5-1; 8 bases line up with TRBD2. Germline V gene sequence: CDR1 SGHRS, CDR2 YFSETQ. There are 16 residues in the CDR3. CDR3 nucleotide sequence: TGCGCCAGCAGCCGGGAGGGGACGTCTGGGGCCAACGTCCTGACTTTT. Amino acid sequence: CASSREGTSGANVLTF.

This clonotype was seen repeatedly, ten times or more. The chain combines TRBV7-8 with TRBJ1-4; 10 bases fit TRBD1. The CDR3 spans 17 residues. V was pared by 4 bases and J by 1 base, with 6 bases of the junction left unmatched. CDR1 and CDR2 from the germline V gene are SGHVS and FQNEAQ. Here the CDR3 reads CASSSGQGRGTNEKLFF. CDR3 in DNA: TGTGCCAGCAGCTCGGGACAGGGGAGAGGAACTAATGAAAAACTGTTTTTT. The entire variable domain, with the rest obtained from reference TRBV7-8 and TRBJ1-4, is as follows: GAGVSQSPRYKVAKRGQDVALRCDPISGHVSLFWYQQALGQGPEFLTYFQNEAQLDKSGLPSDRFFAERPEGSVSTLKIQRTQQEDSAVYLCASSSGQGRGTNEKLFFGSGTQLSVL.

A few counts support this clonotype. The gene calls are TRBV5-1 and TRBJ2-7, with 11 bases that match TRBD1. This CDR3 is 16 amino acids long. Unmatched junction bases numbered 5, after V lost 0 bases and J lost 3 bases. Germline assignment: CDR1 SGHRS and CDR2 YFSETQ. The DNA for the CDR3 is TGCGCCAGCAGCTTGGCCACGGGACAGGGGGGCTACGAGCAGTACTTC. Amino acid sequence: CASSLATGQGGYEQYF. Filled out from reference TRBV5-1 and TRBJ2-7, the complete variable domain reads KAGVTQTPRYLIKTRGQQVTLSCSPISGHRSVSWYQQTPGQGLQFLFEYFSETQRNKGNFPGRFSGRQFSNSRSEMNVSTLELGDSALYLCASSLATGQGGYEQYFGPGTRLTVT.

This clonotype was counted at least ten times. This rearrangement joins TRBV5-1 to TRBJ2-7; 13 bases are a match to TRBD2. J lost 3 bases, V lost 4 bases, and 4 bases had no gene match. Germline lookup yields CDR1 SGHRS and CDR2 YFSETQ. CDR3 length equals 15 residues. The CDR3 protein is CASSRTSGSIYEQYF. The CDR3 DNA is TGCGCCAGCAGCAGGACTAGCGGGAGTATCTACGAGCAGTACTTC.

This clonotype occurred many times. The chain carries TRBV29-1 and TRBJ1-2; 9 bases match TRBD1. V was clipped by 4 bases and J by 6 bases; unmatched bases: 6. The CDR3 is 13 amino acids. Germline CDR1 SQVTM, CDR2 ANQGSEA. Written as DNA, the CDR3 is TGCAGCGTTGGGACAGGGGCAGGACATGGCTACACCTTC. Translated, it gives CSVGTGAGHGYTF.

This clonotype has only a few counts. The rearrangement links TRBV28 to TRBJ2-1; D gene ambiguous. CDR1 is MDHEN, CDR2 SYDVKM, per germline. The CDR3 has 16 amino acids. The V end was cut by 5 bases, the J end by 2 bases, with 16 bases between. The CDR3 protein is CASSGFGGAAYNEQFF. The CDR3 nucleotides are TGTGCCAGCAGTGGGTTCGGTGGCGCCGCCTACAATGAGCAGTTCTTC.

This clonotype was observed many times. The chain couples TRBV29-1 to TRBJ2-4, with a weak D call TRBD2 (5 bases). Trimming left V 0 bases short and J 6 bases short, with 12 bases between. CDR1 SQVTM and CDR2 ANQGSEA come from the germline V gene. The CDR3 length is 14 residues. CDR3 protein: CSVEEVGVGNIQYF. CDR3 in DNA: TGCAGCGTTGAAGAGGTGGGAGTGGGAAACATTCAGTACTTC. Supplemented by reference TRBV29-1 and TRBJ2-4, the full variable domain reads SAVISQKPSRDICQRGTSLTIQCQVDSQVTMMFWYRQQPGQSLTLIATANQGSEATYESGFVIDKFPISRPNLTFSTLTVSNMSPEDSSIYLCSVEEVGVGNIQYFGAGTRLSVL.

The chain has TRBV12-3 or TRBV12-4 and TRBJ1-6; possible D gene TRBD1, 5 bases. V was trimmed by 8 bases and J by 8 bases, leaving 13 bases between them. The CDR3 spans 13 residues. The CDR3 DNA sequence: TGTGCCAGCGGAGGACAAACAGATTCACCCCTCCACTTT. Translating it yields CASGGQTDSPLHF.

The chain links TRBV7-2 to TRBJ2-1, with 12 bases that match TRBD2. This CDR3 has 14 amino acids. Trimming took 4 bases from V and 7 from J; bases not matched to a gene: 2. The germline gives CDR1 SGHTA, CDR2 FQGNSA. CDR3 nucleotide sequence: TGTGCCAGCAGCTGGACTAGCGGGGCGAATGAGCAGTTCTTC. Its protein is CASSWTSGANEQFF.